This is a list of T cell receptor beta chains from one sample in a study of T cell repertoires in cytomegalovirus infection. TCRdb processed the reads anew with MiXCR; each CDR3 protein has one entry. The table includes some 900,000 distinct CDR3 sequences, 32% detected once. No antigen has been assigned to these receptors. Sequenced material: cultured CD8+ T cells from PBMCs, taken from culture after CMV antigen stimulation. The receptors stem from a human donor in good health (CMV status not recorded). Some clones in this sample may be carry-over from other donors' samples. Each CDR3 is given with its conserved first and last residue. The D gene is left open where the match is weak. Clone sizes are given selectively: once, few, many, or a class where the clone is expanded.

>TRBJ2-2|TRBV7-3|.|few
CASRGTQGPANTGELFF
TGTGCCAGCAGGGGGACTCAAGGGCCCGCGAACACCGGGGAGCTGTTTTTT
>TRBJ2-3|TRBV27|TRBD2|.
CASSFLAGGPSDTQYF
TGTGCCAGCAGTTTCTTAGCGGGGGGGCCCTCAGATACGCAGTATTTT
>TRBJ2-6|TRBV5-6|.|many
CASSLAGLGLDVLTF
TGTGCCAGCAGCTTGGCCGGGTTGGGCCTGGACGTCCTGACTTTC
>TRBJ1-6|TRBV19|.|.
CASTSAGAIGSYNSPLHF
TGTGCCAGTACCTCGGCGGGGGCGATAGGGTCCTATAATTCACCCCTCCACTTT
>TRBJ2-2|TRBV6-5|.|.
CASSQKGGTGELFF
TGTGCCAGCAGTCAGAAGGGAGGAACCGGGGAGCTGTTTTTT
>TRBJ2-2|TRBV4-3|.|.
CASSQGRSGANANTGELFF
TGCGCCAGCAGCCAAGGACGATCAGGGGCCAACGCGAACACCGGGGAGCTGTTTTTT
>TRBJ2-7|TRBV6-1|.|few
CASSEGRFYEQYF
TGTGCCAGCAGTGAGGGCAGGTTCTACGAGCAGTACTTC
>TRBJ2-3|TRBV5-4|TRBD2|few
CASSSLTAGTDTQYF
TGTGCCAGCAGCTCCCTGACAGCGGGGACAGATACGCAGTATTTT
>TRBJ2-3|TRBV12-3/TRBV12-4|TRBD2|.
CASRLSGRFTDTQYF
TGTGCCAGCAGGTTGAGCGGGAGGTTCACAGATACGCAGTATTTT
>TRBJ1-1|TRBV28|.|few
CASSIQGENTEAFF
TGTGCCAGCAGTATACAGGGAGAGAACACTGAAGCTTTCTTT
>TRBJ2-3|TRBV3-1|.|.
CASSQGNSGTDTQYF
TGTGCCAGCAGCCAAGGAAATAGCGGCACAGATACGCAGTATTTT
>TRBJ1-1|TRBV5-6|.|.
CASSYRGRAEAFF
TGTGCCAGCAGCTATAGGGGGAGGGCTGAAGCTTTCTTT
>TRBJ2-7|TRBV27|.|.
CASSTSGTPYEQYF
TGTGCCAGCAGTACAAGTGGGACCCCCTACGAGCAGTACTTC
>TRBJ1-2|TRBV6-5|TRBD1|few
CASSSPQDRGPGYTF
TGTGCCAGCAGTTCTCCCCAGGACAGGGGGCCCGGCTACACCTTC
>TRBJ1-1|TRBV7-6|.|.
CASSPRQRAMNTEAFF
TGTGCCAGCAGCCCTCGACAGAGAGCCATGAACACTGAAGCTTTCTTT
>TRBJ1-5|TRBV6-1|.|.
CASRKNQPQHF
TGTGCCAGCAGGAAAAATCAGCCCCAGCATTTT
>TRBJ2-3|TRBV28|TRBD2|few
CASSFPVGGGYTDTQYF
TGTGCCAGCAGTTTTCCCGTTGGCGGGGGGTACACAGATACGCAGTATTTT
>TRBJ2-1|TRBV12-3/TRBV12-4|.|once
CASNTLRHEQFF
TGTGCCAGCAACACCCTGAGGCATGAGCAGTTCTTC
>TRBJ1-2|TRBV19|.|.
CASVMGQDGYTF
TGTGCCAGTGTTATGGGCCAGGATGGCTACACCTTC
>TRBJ2-4|TRBV24-1|.|.
CATSDFPRGDIQYF
TGTGCCACCAGTGATTTCCCCAGGGGTGACATTCAGTACTTC
>TRBJ2-7|TRBV7-9|.|.
CASSLYPPHGRSSYEQYF
TGTGCCAGCAGCTTATACCCCCCGCACGGGCGTAGCTCCTACGAGCAGTACTTC
>TRBJ2-7|TRBV4-1|.|.
CASSQNLGAYEQYF
TGCGCCAGCAGCCAAAACCTAGGGGCCTACGAGCAGTACTTC
>TRBJ1-5|TRBV27|.|.
CASSLSGPPQPQHF
TGTGCCAGCAGTTTATCAGGGCCCCCTCAGCCCCAGCATTTT
>TRBJ1-1|TRBV12-3/TRBV12-4|.|few
CASRDAGTTEAFF
TGTGCCAGCAGGGACGCTGGGACCACTGAAGCTTTCTTT
>TRBJ1-1|TRBV19|.|.
CASRDGGGTEAFF
TGTGCCAGTAGGGACGGGGGGGGGACTGAAGCTTTCTTT
>TRBJ2-3|TRBV7-9|.|few
CASSLDWGRTTDTQYF
TGTGCCAGCAGCTTAGACTGGGGCAGAACCACAGATACGCAGTATTTT
>TRBJ2-1|TRBV6-1|TRBD2|few
CASDLSGVLWSSYNEQFF
TGTGCCAGCGATCTTAGCGGGGTGTTATGGAGCTCCTACAATGAGCAGTTCTTC
>TRBJ2-2|TRBV15|.|.
CATSRDKGELFF
TGTGCCACCAGCAGAGATAAGGGGGAGCTGTTTTTT
>TRBJ1-1|TRBV2|.|.
CATSGIEAFF
TGTGCCACCTCGGGGATTGAAGCTTTCTTT
>TRBJ2-5|TRBV3-1|TRBD2|.
CASSQDGTSGETQYF
TGTGCCAGCAGCCAAGATGGTACTAGCGGGGAGACCCAGTACTTC
>TRBJ1-1|TRBV7-9|.|few
CASSLTSGQEAFF
TGTGCCAGCAGCCTTACTTCAGGGCAGGAAGCTTTCTTT
>TRBJ1-5|TRBV15|TRBD1|many
CATSKGQGGQPQHF
TGTGCCACCAGCAAAGGACAGGGTGGTCAGCCCCAGCATTTT
>TRBJ1-6|TRBV27|.|few
CASSLWDPGHPRNSPLHF
TGTGCCAGCAGTTTATGGGACCCAGGGCATCCCAGGAATTCACCCCTCCACTTT
>TRBJ1-1|TRBV7-6|.|.
CASSLFSTTAHEAFF
TGTGCCAGCAGCTTATTTTCCACGACAGCACATGAAGCTTTCTTT
>TRBJ1-1|TRBV12-3/TRBV12-4|.|.
CASSLEGVRTEAFF
TGTGCCAGCAGTTTAGAGGGGGTTAGAACTGAAGCTTTCTTT
>TRBJ2-2|TRBV7-9|.|many
CASRLSHANTGELFF
TGTGCCAGCAGGTTATCACATGCGAACACCGGGGAGCTGTTTTTT
>TRBJ2-5|TRBV6-2/TRBV6-3|.|many
CASKLSQNRQETQYF
TGTGCCAGCAAATTATCTCAGAACCGCCAAGAGACCCAGTACTTC
>TRBJ2-1|TRBV12-3/TRBV12-4|.|many
CASSLGRGGSYNEQFF
TGTGCCAGCAGTTTGGGGAGGGGGGGCTCCTACAATGAGCAGTTCTTC
>TRBJ1-5|TRBV12-3/TRBV12-4|.|few
CASSLGGGTQPQHF
TGTGCCAGCAGTTTAGGGGGGGGAACTCAGCCCCAGCATTTT
>TRBJ2-6|TRBV7-8|.|many
CASSSGVNVSGANVLTF
TGTGCCAGCAGCTCCGGGGTTAACGTCTCTGGGGCCAACGTCCTGACTTTC
>TRBJ2-5|TRBV5-8|TRBD1|.
CASSWRTGGETQYF
TGTGCCAGCAGCTGGCGGACAGGGGGCGAGACCCAGTACTTC
>TRBJ2-1|TRBV11-1|TRBD2|few
CASSLVGGGTYNEQFF
TGTGCCAGCAGCTTAGTTGGCGGGGGGACATACAATGAGCAGTTCTTC
>TRBJ2-1|TRBV7-9|.|many
CASSSPVAGQSYNEQFF
TGTGCCAGCAGCTCCCCTGTGGCGGGCCAATCGTACAATGAGCAGTTCTTC
>TRBJ2-3|TRBV7-2|.|.
CASSSGGSPYTDTQYF
TGTGCCAGCAGCTCGGGGGGCTCACCATACACAGATACGCAGTATTTT
>TRBJ1-1|TRBV14|.|.
CASSQELPRFWTEAFF
TGTGCCAGCAGCCAAGAATTACCCAGGTTTTGGACTGAAGCTTTCTTT
>TRBJ1-5|TRBV7-6|.|.
CASSLGGGSTQPQHF
TGTGCCAGCAGCTTAGGGGGGGGCAGCACTCAGCCCCAGCATTTT
>TRBJ1-3|TRBV6-6|.|.
CASSPRTDLTAGNTIYF
TGTGCCAGCAGTCCCCGCACGGACCTGACGGCGGGAAACACCATATATTTT
>TRBJ2-3|TRBV11-3|TRBD1|few
CASSPGQGIGYNADTQYF
TGTGCCAGCAGCCCGGGACAGGGGATTGGGTACAATGCAGATACGCAGTATTTT
>TRBJ1-1|TRBV29-1|.|.
CSVVENRAFF
TGCAGCGTTGTCGAGAATAGGGCTTTCTTT
>TRBJ2-2|TRBV4-1|TRBD1|few
CASSRQTGDTGELFF
TGCGCCAGCAGCCGCCAGACAGGGGACACCGGGGAGCTGTTTTTT
>TRBJ2-1|TRBV7-9|.|.
CASSLRESVFF
TGTGCCAGCAGCTTACGGGAAAGTGTGTTCTTC
>TRBJ2-2|TRBV6-6|.|.
CASSYKGDTNTGELFF
TGTGCCAGCAGTTACAAGGGGGACACGAACACCGGGGAGCTGTTTTTT
>TRBJ1-5|TRBV7-9|.|.
CASSLVGGSPPQHF
TGTGCCAGCAGCTTAGTGGGCGGCAGCCCGCCCCAGCATTTT
>TRBJ2-6|TRBV6-2/TRBV6-3|TRBD1|.
CASSPDRVDGTNVLTF
TGTGCCAGCAGCCCCGACAGGGTTGACGGGACCAACGTCCTGACTTTC
>TRBJ1-5|TRBV6-1|TRBD1|many
CASSEKGALSNQPQHF
TGTGCCAGCAGTGAGAAGGGGGCCCTGAGCAATCAGCCCCAGCATTTT
>TRBJ2-5|TRBV7-4|.|.
CASSLASQVQYQETQYF
TGTGCCAGCAGCTTAGCGTCACAGGTCCAGTACCAAGAGACCCAGTACTTC
>TRBJ2-2|TRBV2|.|.
CASTGGGELFF
TGTGCCAGCACCGGGGGCGGGGAGCTGTTTTTT